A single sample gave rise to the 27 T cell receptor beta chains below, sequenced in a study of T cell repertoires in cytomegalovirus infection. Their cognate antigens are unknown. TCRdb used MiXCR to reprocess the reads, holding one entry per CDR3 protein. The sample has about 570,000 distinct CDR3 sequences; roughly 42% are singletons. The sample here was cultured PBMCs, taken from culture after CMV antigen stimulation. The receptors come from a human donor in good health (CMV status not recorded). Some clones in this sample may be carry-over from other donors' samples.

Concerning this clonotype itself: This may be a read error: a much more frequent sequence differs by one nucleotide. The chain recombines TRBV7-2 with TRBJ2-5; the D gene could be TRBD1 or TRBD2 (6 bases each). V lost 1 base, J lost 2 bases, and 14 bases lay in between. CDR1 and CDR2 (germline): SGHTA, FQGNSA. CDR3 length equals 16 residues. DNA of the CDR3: TGTGCCAGCAGCTTAGTCGGGGGCTGGGGGCAAGAGACCCAGTACTTC. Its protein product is CASSLVGGWGQETQYF.

CDR3 coding DNA: TGTGCCAGCAGCCGTACGCCGGGACCATATTCAAGTGGCTACACCTTC. Its protein product is CASSRTPGPYSSGYTF. The genes are TRBV7-2 and TRBJ1-2, with D possibly TRBD1 on 5 matching bases. Germline loops: CDR1 SGHTA, CDR2 FQGNSA. The length of the CDR3 is 16 residues. V was cut by 5 bases and J by 7 bases, with 23 bases left in between.

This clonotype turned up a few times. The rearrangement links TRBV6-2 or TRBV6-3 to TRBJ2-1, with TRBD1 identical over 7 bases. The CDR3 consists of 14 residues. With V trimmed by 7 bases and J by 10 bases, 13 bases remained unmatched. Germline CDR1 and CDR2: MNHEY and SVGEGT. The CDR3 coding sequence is TGTGCCAGCACCACCCTAGGGGGCTGGAGAGAGCAGTTCTTC. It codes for CASTTLGGWREQFF.

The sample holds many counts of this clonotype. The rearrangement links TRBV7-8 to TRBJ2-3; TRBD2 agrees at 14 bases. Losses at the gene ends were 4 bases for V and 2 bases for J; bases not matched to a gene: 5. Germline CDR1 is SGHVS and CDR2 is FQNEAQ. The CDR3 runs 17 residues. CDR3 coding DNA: TGTGCCAGCAGCTCTCGGACTAGCGGGGGGTTCACAGATACGCAGTATTTT. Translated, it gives CASSSRTSGGFTDTQYF.

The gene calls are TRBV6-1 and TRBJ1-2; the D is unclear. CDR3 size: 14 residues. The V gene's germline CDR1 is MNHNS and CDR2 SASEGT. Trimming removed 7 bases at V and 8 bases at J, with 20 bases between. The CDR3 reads CASTGVSNGLGYTF. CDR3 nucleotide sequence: TGTGCCAGCACGGGCGTTTCTAACGGTCTGGGCTACACCTTC.

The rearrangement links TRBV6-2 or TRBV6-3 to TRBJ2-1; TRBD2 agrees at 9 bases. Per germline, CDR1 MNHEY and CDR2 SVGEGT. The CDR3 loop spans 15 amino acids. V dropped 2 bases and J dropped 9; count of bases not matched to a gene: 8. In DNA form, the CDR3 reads TGTGCCAGCAGTTACAGGCGGGGGGGCCAGGGTGAGCAGTTCTTC. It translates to CASSYRRGGQGEQFF.

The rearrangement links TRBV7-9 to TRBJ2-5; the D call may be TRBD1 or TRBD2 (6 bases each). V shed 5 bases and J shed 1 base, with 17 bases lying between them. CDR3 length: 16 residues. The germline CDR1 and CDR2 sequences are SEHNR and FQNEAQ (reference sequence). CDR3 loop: CASSGSRGAPQETQYF. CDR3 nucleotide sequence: TGTGCCAGCAGCGGCTCGAGGGGGGCTCCCCAAGAGACCCAGTACTTC.

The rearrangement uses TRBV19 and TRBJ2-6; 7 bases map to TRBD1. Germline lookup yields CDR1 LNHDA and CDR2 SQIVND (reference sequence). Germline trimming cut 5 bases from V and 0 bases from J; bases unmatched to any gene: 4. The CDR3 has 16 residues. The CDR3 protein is CASSRTGYSGANVLTF. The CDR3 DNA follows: TGTGCCAGTAGTCGGACAGGATACTCTGGGGCCAACGTCCTGACTTTC.

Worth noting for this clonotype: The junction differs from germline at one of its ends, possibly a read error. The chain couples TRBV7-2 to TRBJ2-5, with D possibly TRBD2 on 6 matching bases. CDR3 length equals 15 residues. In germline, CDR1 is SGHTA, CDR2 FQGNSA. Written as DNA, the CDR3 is TGTGCCAGCAGCTTAGTTGGTGGGGGAGGAGAGACCCAGTGCTTC. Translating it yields CASSLVGGGGETQCF.

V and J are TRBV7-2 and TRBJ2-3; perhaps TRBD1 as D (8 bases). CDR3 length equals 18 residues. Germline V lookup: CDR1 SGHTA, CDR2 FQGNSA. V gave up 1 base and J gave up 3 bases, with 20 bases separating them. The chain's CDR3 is CASSLGQGAWRGTDTQYF. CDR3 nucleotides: TGTGCCAGCAGCTTAGGGCAGGGGGCTTGGCGGGGGACAGATACGCAGTATTTT. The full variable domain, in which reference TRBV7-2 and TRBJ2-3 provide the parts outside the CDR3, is GAGVSQSPSNKVTEKGKDVELRCDPISGHTALYWYRQSLGQGLEFLIYFQGNSAPDKSGLPSDRFSAERTGGSVSTLTIQRTQQEDSAVYLCASSLGQGAWRGTDTQYFGPGTRLTVL.

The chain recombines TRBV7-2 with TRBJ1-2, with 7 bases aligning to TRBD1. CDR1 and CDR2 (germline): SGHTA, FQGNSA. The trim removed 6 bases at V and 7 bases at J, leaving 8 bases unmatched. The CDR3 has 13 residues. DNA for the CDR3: TGTGCCAGCAGTTCAGGGGGGCCGGCTGGCTACACCTTC. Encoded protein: CASSSGGPAGYTF.

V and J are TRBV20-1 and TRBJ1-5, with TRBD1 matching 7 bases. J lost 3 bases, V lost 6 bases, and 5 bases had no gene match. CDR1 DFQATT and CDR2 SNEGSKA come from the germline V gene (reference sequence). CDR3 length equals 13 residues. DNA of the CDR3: TGCAGTGCCAAGGGACAGTCCAATCAGCCCCAGCATTTT. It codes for CSAKGQSNQPQHF.

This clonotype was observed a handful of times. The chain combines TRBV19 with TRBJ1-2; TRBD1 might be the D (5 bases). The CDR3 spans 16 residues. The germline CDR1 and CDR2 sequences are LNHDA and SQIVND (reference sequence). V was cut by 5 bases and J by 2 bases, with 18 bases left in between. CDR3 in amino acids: CASSSRGTAANYGYTF. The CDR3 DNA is TGTGCCAGTAGTTCTAGAGGGACTGCGGCCAACTATGGCTACACCTTC.

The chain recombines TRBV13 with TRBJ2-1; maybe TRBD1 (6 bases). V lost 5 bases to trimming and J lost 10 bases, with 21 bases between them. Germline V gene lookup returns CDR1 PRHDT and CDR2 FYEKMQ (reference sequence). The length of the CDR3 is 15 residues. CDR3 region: CASSNTGQSLGEQFF. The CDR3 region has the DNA TGTGCCAGCAGCAATACTGGACAGTCCCTAGGGGAGCAGTTCTTC.

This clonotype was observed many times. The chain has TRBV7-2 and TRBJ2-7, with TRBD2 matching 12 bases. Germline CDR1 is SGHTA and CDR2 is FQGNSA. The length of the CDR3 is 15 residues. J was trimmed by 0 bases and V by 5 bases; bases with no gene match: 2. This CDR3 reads CASSASGGGSYEQYF. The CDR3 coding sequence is TGTGCCAGCAGCGCTAGCGGGGGGGGCTCCTACGAGCAGTACTTC.

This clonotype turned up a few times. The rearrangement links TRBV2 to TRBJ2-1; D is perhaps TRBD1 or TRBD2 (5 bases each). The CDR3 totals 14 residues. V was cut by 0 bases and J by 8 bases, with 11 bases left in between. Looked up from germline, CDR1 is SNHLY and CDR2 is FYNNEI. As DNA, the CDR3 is TGTGCCAGCAGTGAAGCGGGGACGGGCGATGAGCAGTTCTTC. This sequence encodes CASSEAGTGDEQFF. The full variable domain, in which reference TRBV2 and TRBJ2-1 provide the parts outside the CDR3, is EPEVTQTPSHQVTQMGQEVILRCVPISNHLYFYWYRQILGQKVEFLVSFYNNEISEKSEIFDDQFSVERPDGSNFTLKIRSTKLEDSAMYFCASSEAGTGDEQFFGPGTRLTVL.

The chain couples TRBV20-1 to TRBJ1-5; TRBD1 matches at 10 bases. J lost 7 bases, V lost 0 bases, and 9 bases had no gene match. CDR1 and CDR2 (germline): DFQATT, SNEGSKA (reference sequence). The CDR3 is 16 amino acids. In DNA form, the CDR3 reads TGCAGTGCTAGAGAGGGGGGACAGGGGACAAACCAGCCCCAGCATTTT. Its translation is CSAREGGQGTNQPQHF.

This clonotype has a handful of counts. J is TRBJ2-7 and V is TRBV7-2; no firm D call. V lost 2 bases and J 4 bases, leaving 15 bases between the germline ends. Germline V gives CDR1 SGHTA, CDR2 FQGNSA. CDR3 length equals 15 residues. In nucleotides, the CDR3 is TGTGCCAGCAGCTTATCCCAAAATCTCCGATACGAGCAGTACTTC. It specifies CASSLSQNLRYEQYF.

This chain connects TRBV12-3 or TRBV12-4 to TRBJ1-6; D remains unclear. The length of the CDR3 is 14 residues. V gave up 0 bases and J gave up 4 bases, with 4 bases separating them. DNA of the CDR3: TGTGCCAGCAGTTTAGCAGTTTATAATTCACCCCTCCACTTT. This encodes CASSLAVYNSPLHF.

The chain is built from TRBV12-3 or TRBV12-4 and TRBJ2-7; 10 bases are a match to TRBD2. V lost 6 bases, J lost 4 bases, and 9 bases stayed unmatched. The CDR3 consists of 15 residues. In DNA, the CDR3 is TGTGCCAGCAGCCACCGGACTAGCGGACTGTACGAGCAGTACTTC. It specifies CASSHRTSGLYEQYF.

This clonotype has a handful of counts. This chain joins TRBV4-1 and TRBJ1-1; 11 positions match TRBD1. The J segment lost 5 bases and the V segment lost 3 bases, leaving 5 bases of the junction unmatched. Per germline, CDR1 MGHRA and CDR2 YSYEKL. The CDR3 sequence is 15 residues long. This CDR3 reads CASSHGTGGGTEAFF. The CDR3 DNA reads TGCGCCAGCAGCCACGGGACAGGGGGAGGTACTGAAGCTTTCTTT.

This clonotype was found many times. CDR3 protein: CASSPPGRSGNTIYF. CDR3 nucleotide sequence: TGTGCCAGCAGCCCACCCGGGCGCTCTGGAAACACCATATATTTT. The chain has TRBV7-2 and TRBJ1-3; D gene uncertain. V was shortened by 5 bases and J by 0 bases, with 11 bases between the two germline ends. CDR1 and CDR2 from the germline V gene are SGHTA and FQGNSA. The CDR3 length is 15 residues.

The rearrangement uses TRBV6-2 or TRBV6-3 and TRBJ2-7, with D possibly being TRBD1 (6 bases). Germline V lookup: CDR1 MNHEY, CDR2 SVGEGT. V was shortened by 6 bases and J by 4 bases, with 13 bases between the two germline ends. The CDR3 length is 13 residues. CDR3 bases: TGTGCCAGCAGCACCGGGACAATTTACGAGCAGTACTTC. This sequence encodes CASSTGTIYEQYF.

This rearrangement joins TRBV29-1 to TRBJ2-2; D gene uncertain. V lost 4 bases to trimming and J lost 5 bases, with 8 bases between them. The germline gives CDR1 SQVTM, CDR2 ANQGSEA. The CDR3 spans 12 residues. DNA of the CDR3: TGCAGCGTTGGAGCTGAGACCGGGGAGCTGTTTTTT. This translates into CSVGAETGELFF.

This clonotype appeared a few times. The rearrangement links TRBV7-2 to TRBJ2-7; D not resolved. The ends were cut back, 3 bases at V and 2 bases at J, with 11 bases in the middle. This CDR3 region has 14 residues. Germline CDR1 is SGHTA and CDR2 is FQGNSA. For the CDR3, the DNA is TGTGCCAGCAGCTTTTCGCCAGAGACCTACGAGCAGTACTTC. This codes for CASSFSPETYEQYF.

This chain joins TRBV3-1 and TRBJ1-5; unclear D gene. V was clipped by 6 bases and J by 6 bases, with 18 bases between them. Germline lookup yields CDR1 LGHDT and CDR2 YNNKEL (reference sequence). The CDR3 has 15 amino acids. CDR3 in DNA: TGTGCCAGCAGTCAGGATGCCGGGCGAGGTCAGCCCCAGCATTTT. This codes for CASSQDAGRGQPQHF.

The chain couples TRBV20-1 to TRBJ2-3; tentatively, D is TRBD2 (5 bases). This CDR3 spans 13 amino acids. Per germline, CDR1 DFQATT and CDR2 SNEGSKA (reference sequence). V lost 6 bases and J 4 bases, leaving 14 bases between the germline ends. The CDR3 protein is CSATLGSSDTQYF. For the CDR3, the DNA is TGCAGTGCCACCTTGGGGAGCTCAGATACGCAGTATTTT.